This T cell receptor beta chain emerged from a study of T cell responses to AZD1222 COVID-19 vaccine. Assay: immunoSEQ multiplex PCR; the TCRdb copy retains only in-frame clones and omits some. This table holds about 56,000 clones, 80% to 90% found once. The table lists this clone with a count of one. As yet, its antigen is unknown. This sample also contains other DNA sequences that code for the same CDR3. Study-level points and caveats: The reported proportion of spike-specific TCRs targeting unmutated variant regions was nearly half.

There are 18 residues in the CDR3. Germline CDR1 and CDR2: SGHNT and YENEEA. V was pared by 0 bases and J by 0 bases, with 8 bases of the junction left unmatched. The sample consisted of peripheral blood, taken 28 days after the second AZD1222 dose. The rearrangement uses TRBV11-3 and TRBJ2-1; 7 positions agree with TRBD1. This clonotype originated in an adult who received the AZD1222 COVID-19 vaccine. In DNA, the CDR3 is TGTGCCAGCAGCTTAGATCAAGGGGGCTCGAGCTCCTACAATGAGCAGTTCTTC. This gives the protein CASSLDQGGSSSYNEQFF.